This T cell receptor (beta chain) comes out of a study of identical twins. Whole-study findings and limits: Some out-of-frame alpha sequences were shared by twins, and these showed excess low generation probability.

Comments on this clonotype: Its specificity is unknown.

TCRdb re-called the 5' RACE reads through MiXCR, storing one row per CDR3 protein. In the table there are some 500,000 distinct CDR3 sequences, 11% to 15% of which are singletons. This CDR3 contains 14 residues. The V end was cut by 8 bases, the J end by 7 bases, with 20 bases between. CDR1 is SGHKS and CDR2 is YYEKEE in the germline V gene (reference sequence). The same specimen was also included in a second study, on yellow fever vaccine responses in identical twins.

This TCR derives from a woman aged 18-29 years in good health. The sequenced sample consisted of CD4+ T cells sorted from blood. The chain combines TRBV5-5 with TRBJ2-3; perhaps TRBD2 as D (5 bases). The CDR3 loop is CARGPGLLCYTQYF. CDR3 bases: TGTGCCAGGGGCCCTGGACTGCTCTGCTATACGCAGTATTTT.